These T cell receptor beta chains were read from a single sample in a study of blood T cell repertoires in COVID-19. TCRdb's copy holds only in-frame clones and misses some; the assay was immunoSEQ multiplex PCR. Of about 230,000 clones listed, over 70% are singletons. Material: peripheral blood. Receptors originate from a woman older than 75 with acute or convalescent COVID-19. CDR3s include the opening cysteine and the closing phenylalanine or tryptophan. D genes are given only for firm matches. Clone size, where shown, is once, few, many, or a class for clones that have expanded.

>TRBJ1-2|TRBV5-4|-|-
CASSLRGSAYGYTF
TGTGCCAGCAGCTTGAGGGGGTCAGCCTATGGCTACACCTTC
>TRBJ1-2|TRBV18|-|-
CASSGGGANYGYTF
TGTGCCAGCTCCGGGGGGGGAGCTAACTATGGCTACACCTTC
>TRBJ2-3|TRBV11-3|few|TRBD1
CASSLGRDSYTDTQYF
TGTGCCAGCAGTCTGGGTAGGGACAGTTACACAGATACGCAGTATTTT
>TRBJ1-3|TRBV18|few|-
CASSEGHSGNTIYF
TGTGCCAGCTCGGAGGGTCACTCTGGAAACACCATATATTTT
>TRBJ2-3|TRBV30|-|TRBD2
CARSTGTSGKDTQYF
TGTGCCCGTTCCACCGGGACTAGCGGGAAAGATACGCAGTATTTT
>TRBJ2-1|TRBV7-9|-|-
CASSLGAGFTYNEQFF
TGTGCCAGCAGCTTAGGGGCAGGGTTCACCTACAATGAGCAGTTCTTC
>TRBJ2-2|TRBV10-3|-|-
CAISEPHRSTGELFF
TGTGCCATCAGTGAGCCCCACAGGTCCACCGGGGAGCTGTTTTTT
>TRBJ1-2|TRBV12-5|-|TRBD1
CASGLVQGADEGYTF
TGTGCTAGTGGTTTGGTACAGGGGGCGGATGAGGGCTACACCTTC
>TRBJ2-7|TRBV28|once|TRBD1
CATFRTGANYEQYF
TGTGCCACATTTCGGACAGGGGCTAACTACGAGCAGTACTTC
>TRBJ2-7|TRBV3-1/TRBV3-2|-|TRBD2
CASSQARGRGEDEQYF
TGTGCCAGCAGCCAAGCGAGAGGGCGGGGGGAGGACGAGCAGTACTTC
>TRBJ2-5|TRBV29-1|-|TRBD1
CSVEADRGLKTQYF
TGCAGCGTTGAGGCGGACAGGGGGCTTAAGACCCAGTACTTC
>TRBJ2-2|TRBV9|once|TRBD2
CASSPRTSATGELFF
TGTGCCAGCAGCCCGAGGACTAGCGCAACCGGGGAGCTGTTTTTT
>TRBJ1-3|TRBV6-5|-|-
CASSYRDSRGKNTIYF
TGTGCCAGCAGTTACCGCGATAGCAGGGGTAAAAACACCATATATTTT
>TRBJ2-2|TRBV12-3/TRBV12-4|once|-
CASSLGQTGELFF
TGTGCCAGCAGTTTAGGGCAGACCGGGGAGCTGTTTTTT
>TRBJ2-3|TRBV6-5|few|-
CASSRNSEGDTQYF
TGTGCCAGCAGTCGGAACTCTGAGGGAGATACGCAGTATTTT
>TRBJ1-5|TRBV2|-|-
CASTPIGGDNQPQHF
TGTGCCAGCACTCCAATAGGGGGAGATAATCAGCCCCAGCATTTT
>TRBJ1-1|TRBV27|-|TRBD1
CASRPPGQIRGTEAFF
TGTGCCAGCAGGCCCCCGGGACAGATTCGAGGAACTGAAGCTTTCTTT
>TRBJ2-3|TRBV19|-|TRBD2
CASSGGERGTDTQYF
TGTGCCAGTAGTGGGGGGGAGCGGGGGACAGATACGCAGTATTTT
>TRBJ2-3|TRBV7-7|-|-
CASSLVAPRPSTDTQYF
TGTGCCAGCAGCTTAGTGGCCCCTAGGCCGAGCACAGATACGCAGTATTTT
>TRBJ2-5|TRBV18|few|TRBD2
CASSPKELAGALQETQYF
TGTGCCAGCTCACCAAAAGAACTAGCGGGGGCCCTCCAAGAGACCCAGTACTTC
>TRBJ2-2|TRBV24-1|-|TRBD1
CATSDRRDRGNTGELFF
TGTGCCACCAGTGATCGTCGAGACAGGGGGAACACCGGGGAGCTGTTTTTT
>TRBJ2-7|TRBV3-1/TRBV3-2|once|-
CASSQAGGEYYEQYF
TGTGCCAGCAGCCAAGCGGGGGGCGAGTACTACGAGCAGTACTTC
>TRBJ2-5|TRBV3-1/TRBV3-2|-|-
CASSQLGPEGETQYF
TGTGCCAGCAGCCAACTAGGACCGGAGGGGGAGACCCAGTACTTC
>TRBJ2-6|TRBV18|-|TRBD1
CASSLTGTGGSGANVLTF
TGTGCCAGCTCACTTACCGGGACAGGGGGGTCTGGGGCCAACGTCCTGACTTTC
>TRBJ1-1|TRBV5-1|-|TRBD1
CASSLGALRQGNTEAFF
TGCGCCAGCAGCTTGGGGGCCCTCCGACAGGGGAACACTGAAGCTTTCTTT
>TRBJ2-1|TRBV19|few|-
CASSPTGDNEQFF
TGTGCCAGTAGCCCCACGGGGGACAATGAGCAGTTCTTC
>TRBJ1-2|TRBV7-9|few|-
CASSRTGGQGYTF
TGTGCCAGCAGCCGAACGGGGGGCCAGGGCTACACCTTC
>TRBJ2-3|TRBV5-4|-|-
CASSAAGSVADTQYF
TGTGCCAGCAGCGCGGCGGGGAGTGTTGCAGATACGCAGTATTTT
>TRBJ2-2|TRBV4-1|-|TRBD1
CASSQEEGQGNTGELFF
TGCGCCAGCAGCCAAGAGGAGGGACAGGGGAACACCGGGGAGCTGTTTTTT
>TRBJ1-2|TRBV19|-|-
CASNGRQTYTF
TGTGCCAGTAATGGGAGGCAGACCTACACCTTC
>TRBJ1-5|TRBV10-3|-|-
CAISERQDNQPQHF
TGTGCCATCAGTGAAAGGCAGGACAATCAGCCCCAGCATTTT
>TRBJ2-1|TRBV2|-|-
CASRRTESSYNEQFF
TGTGCCAGCAGAAGGACTGAGAGCTCCTACAATGAGCAGTTCTTC
>TRBJ2-1|TRBV5-6|few|TRBD2
CASSLVTSGATVVNEQFF
TGTGCCAGCAGCTTGGTTACTAGCGGGGCTACCGTTGTAAATGAGCAGTTCTTC
>TRBJ2-1|TRBV5-1|-|-
CASTEGRDSPFF
TGCGCCAGCACTGAGGGACGGGACTCCCCATTCTTC
>TRBJ1-3|TRBV4-2|-|-
CASSQETILVGNTIYF
TGTGCCAGCAGCCAAGAAACGATCCTAGTCGGAAACACCATATATTTT
>TRBJ1-5|TRBV9|-|-
CASNPGWGGDQPQHF
TGTGCCAGCAACCCAGGGTGGGGGGGCGATCAGCCCCAGCATTTT